This section outlines one T cell receptor beta chain sequence together with its context. The antigen is not known. The CDR3 contains 12 residues. Trimming at V came to 6 bases and at J to 4 bases, leaving 2 bases not matched to a gene. From germline, CDR1 is MNHEY and CDR2 SVGAGI. Expressed TCRB transcripts were sequenced after all isolated RNA was converted to cDNA. The table came from immunoSEQ multiplex PCR; TCRdb's copy has only in-frame clones and leaves some out. The table records about 340,000 clones, around 9% of them present only once. The data are from a study of beta chain features in type 1 diabetes. Study-level points and caveats: Moderate yet significant TCRB CDR3 shortening was seen in Type 1 diabetes patients in all four CD4+ subsets.

Material for sequencing was central memory CD4+ T cells from blood. The sequence was collected from a man younger than 40 with type 1 diabetes. This sequence joins TRBV6-5 and TRBJ1-1; 7 nucleotides line up with TRBD1. The CDR3: CASRRQGTEAFF. For the CDR3, the DNA is TGTGCCAGCAGACGACAGGGCACTGAAGCTTTCTTT.